This T cell receptor beta chain was identified during a study of T cell changes during pregnancy in multiple sclerosis. The CDR3 has 18 amino acids. The germline CDR1 and CDR2 sequences are SGHVS and FNYEAQ. Trimming cost V 5 bases and J 5 bases; bases outside gene matches: 19. TCRdb's copy holds only in-frame clones and misses some; the assay was immunoSEQ multiplex PCR. The sample records tens of thousands of clones, 85% to 95% being singletons. The TCR originated in a female donor in good health, enrolled as a control in a pregnancy study. The chain couples TRBV7-6 to TRBJ2-3; TRBD1 matches 7 bases. Sequencing was performed on CD8+ T cells from peripheral blood mononuclear cells, taken in the third trimester of pregnancy. The CDR3 nucleotides are TGTGCCAGCAGCCCCAAAGGGGGCAGGTCTCGAGGGGAAGATACGCAGTATTTT. Translated: CASSPKGGRSRGEDTQYF.